The 27 T cell receptor beta chains below come from one sample, sequenced in a study of blood T cell repertoires in COVID-19 (TCRdb year 2020). The library was produced with the immunoSEQ multiplex PCR assay. TCRdb's version of the immuneACCESS table is confined to in-frame rearrangements and falls short of the full clone set. An unresolved V gene accounts for under half of the shortfall where checked; the remainder is of unknown origin. The sample records around 40,000 clones, roughly 85% of which are singletons. 8.4% of the sample comes from the top ten. Sequenced sample: peripheral blood. These TCRs come from a man in his sixties with active COVID-19.

This chain connects TRBV5-1 to TRBJ2-5; TRBD1 matches at 9 bases. V lost 0 bases, J lost 5 bases, and 8 bases stayed unmatched. From germline, CDR1 is SGHRS and CDR2 YFSETQ. The CDR3 spans 16 residues. DNA of the CDR3: TGCGCCAGCAGCTTGGCCGGGACAGGGTGGAGGGAGACCCAGTACTTC. Its protein is CASSLAGTGWRETQYF.

The CDR3 bases are TGTGCCAGCAGCCCCTCGGGAGGGGCGGGAGCTTCTCATGCGCAGTATTTT. This sequence encodes CASSPSGGAGASHAQYF. The chain is built from TRBV3-1 (or the pseudogene TRBV3-2) and TRBJ2-3; 8 bases align to TRBD2. The CDR3 has 17 amino acids. V was clipped by 4 bases and J by 10 bases; unmatched bases: 19. The V gene's germline CDR1 is LGHDT and CDR2 YNNKEL (reference sequence).

This clone was found once. The chain recombines TRBV3-1 (or the pseudogene TRBV3-2) with TRBJ2-3; D gene ambiguous. Germline CDR1 and CDR2: LGHDT and YNNKEL (reference sequence). This CDR3 region has 13 residues. V lost 4 bases, J lost 3 bases, and 8 bases lay in between. The CDR3 reads CASSLALTDTQYF. CDR3 nucleotide sequence: TGTGCCAGCAGCCTAGCACTTACAGATACGCAGTATTTT.

The rearrangement uses TRBV19 and TRBJ1-1; 11 nucleotides align to TRBD1. There are 13 residues in the CDR3. Germline CDR1 is LNHDA and CDR2 is SQIVND (reference sequence). The junction had 3 bases not matched to a gene; V was cut back by 4 bases and J by 8 bases. In nucleotides, the CDR3 is TGTGCCAGTAGTAGGGGACAGGGGGGCGAAGCTTTCTTT. This encodes CASSRGQGGEAFF.

The gene calls are TRBV12-3 or TRBV12-4 and TRBJ2-1; a weak D match, TRBD2 (5 bases). Trimming pared 7 bases from V and 8 bases from J, leaving 15 bases between. This CDR3 contains 13 residues. The CDR3 spells CASTLGAVYEQFF. The CDR3 nucleotides read TGTGCCAGCACCCTGGGAGCTGTTTATGAGCAGTTCTTC.

This clone was detected only once. This rearrangement joins TRBV27 to TRBJ2-2; D might be TRBD1 (6 bases). The CDR3 length is 16 residues. V lost 5 bases and J 3 bases, leaving 16 bases between the germline ends. Germline-derived CDR1 and CDR2 are MNHEY and SMNVEV (reference sequence). The CDR3, as DNA: TGTGCCAGCAGTACCACCAGGGGCCGAGACACCGGGGAGCTGTTTTTT. Amino acid sequence: CASSTTRGRDTGELFF.

The chain employs TRBV24-1 and TRBJ2-2; a possible D gene is TRBD1 (6 bases). Trimming took 2 bases from V and 0 from J, leaving 15 bases between them. The CDR3 consists of 18 residues. In germline, CDR1 is KGHDR, CDR2 SFDVKD. In DNA, the CDR3 is TGTGCCACCAGTGATTCTCCCGGACAGTACGCGAACACCGGGGAGCTGTTTTTT. The encoded protein is CATSDSPGQYANTGELFF.

This clone has a single count. The same CDR3 can be traced to other DNA sequences in this sample. The rearrangement links TRBV19 to TRBJ2-3; no clear D. Germline assignment: CDR1 LNHDA and CDR2 SQIVND (reference sequence). The germline V and J ends were trimmed by 0 bases and 5 bases, with 9 bases remaining between them. The CDR3 has 14 amino acids. The CDR3, as DNA: TGTGCCAGTAGTATAGATCTTCGGGTAGATACGCAGTATTTT. Encoded protein: CASSIDLRVDTQYF. Full variable domain (remainder filled in from reference TRBV19 and TRBJ2-3): DGGITQSPKYLFRKEGQNVTLSCEQNLNHDAMYWYRQDPGQGLRLIYYSQIVNDFQKGDIAEGYSVSREKKESFPLTVTSAQKNPTAFYLCASSIDLRVDTQYFGPGTRLTVL.

The chain recombines TRBV6-1 with TRBJ2-1; 9 bases fit TRBD2. The CDR3 runs 15 residues. Trimming took 2 bases from V and 4 from J; bases not matched to a gene: 3. The germline gives CDR1 MNHNS, CDR2 SASEGT. The DNA for the CDR3 is TGTGCCAGCAGTGAATTGCTAGCGGGGTACAATGAGCAGTTCTTC. Translated: CASSELLAGYNEQFF.

The chain joins TRBV9 to TRBJ2-3, with D perhaps matching TRBD1 (7 bases). The CDR3 has 20 residues. Germline lookup yields CDR1 SGDLS and CDR2 YYNGEE. Trimming took 4 bases from V and 2 from J, leaving 29 bases between them. The CDR3, as DNA: TGTGCCAGCAGCACCCCGACAGGGAGGCTACCTTTGGAACACACAGATACGCAGTATTTT. Its protein is CASSTPTGRLPLEHTDTQYF.

The chain has TRBV6-1 and TRBJ2-7; a weak D match, TRBD2 (6 bases). The ends were cut back, 3 bases at V and 5 bases at J, with 11 bases in the middle. CDR1 and CDR2 from the germline V gene are MNHNS and SASEGT. The CDR3 length is 13 residues. DNA of the CDR3: TGTGCCAGCAGTGAGGTGTGGGGGGACGAGCAGTACTTC. This encodes CASSEVWGDEQYF.

The CDR3 DNA is TGTGCCAGCAGCTTCGGGACAGCAAAAGCTTTCTTT. It codes for CASSFGTAKAFF. The gene calls are TRBV5-6 and TRBJ1-1; TRBD1 matches 7 bases. J was trimmed by 9 bases and V by 2 bases; bases with no gene match: 4. From germline, CDR1 is SGHDT and CDR2 YYEEEE. There are 12 residues in the CDR3. The full variable domain, in which reference TRBV5-6 and TRBJ1-1 provide the parts outside the CDR3, is DAGVTQSPTHLIKTRGQQVTLRCSPKSGHDTVSWYQQALGQGPQFIFQYYEEEERQRGNFPDRFSGHQFPNYSSELNVNALLLGDSALYLCASSFGTAKAFFGQGTRLTVV.

For the CDR3, the DNA is TGTGCCAGCAGTCGCCTGGGACAGGGAGGACTAAATGAGCAGTTCTTC. This sequence encodes CASSRLGQGGLNEQFF. The rearrangement uses TRBV27 and TRBJ2-1, with 9 bases matching TRBD1. The germline V gene has CDR1 MNHEY and CDR2 SMNVEV (reference sequence). J was trimmed by 7 bases and V by 5 bases; bases with no gene match: 12. The CDR3 totals 16 residues.

The chain links TRBV5-1 to TRBJ2-7, with 9 bases matching TRBD2. The CDR3 is 15 amino acids. Germline assignment: CDR1 SGHRS and CDR2 YFSETQ. The V gene end was trimmed by 0 bases and the J gene end by 5 bases; junction bases not matched to a gene: 6. This CDR3 is CASSLEIAGVHEQYF. In DNA form, the CDR3 reads TGCGCCAGCAGCTTGGAAATAGCGGGAGTACACGAGCAGTACTTC.

The gene calls are TRBV11-3 and TRBJ2-3; maybe TRBD2 (5 bases). V was shortened by 5 bases and J by 5 bases, with 11 bases between the two germline ends. Per germline, CDR1 SGHNT and CDR2 YENEEA. This CDR3 is 13 amino acids long. For the CDR3, the DNA is TGTGCCAGCAGCCAAAGAGGGATAGATACGCAGTATTTT. Amino acid sequence: CASSQRGIDTQYF.

The chain joins TRBV30 to TRBJ2-7; perhaps TRBD2 as D (5 bases). The V end lost 0 bases, the J end lost 7 bases, and 10 bases lay between the germline ends. Germline loops: CDR1 GTSNPN, CDR2 SVGIG (reference sequence). The CDR3 contains 12 residues. As DNA, the CDR3 is TGTGCCTGGAGTGTAGCCTCGGGAGAGCAGTACTTC. Translating gives CAWSVASGEQYF.

The V and J genes are TRBV7-2 and TRBJ2-7, with 13 positions matching TRBD2. Losses at the gene ends were 6 bases for V and 2 bases for J; bases not matched to a gene: 7. Germline V gene data show CDR1 as SGHTA and CDR2 as FQGNSA. The CDR3 length is 16 residues. The CDR3 sequence is CASSRLAGGATYEQYF. In DNA form, the CDR3 reads TGTGCCAGCAGTCGACTAGCGGGGGGAGCCACCTACGAGCAGTACTTC.

This clone was found a few times. The chain couples TRBV2 to TRBJ1-1; 9 nucleotides align to TRBD1. Germline V CDR1 and CDR2: SNHLY, FYNNEI. This CDR3 has 15 residues. Trimming took 8 bases from V and 7 from J; bases not matched to a gene: 14. The CDR3 loop reads CASQDSWTGDIEAFF. The CDR3 DNA reads as TGTGCCAGCCAAGACTCATGGACAGGGGATATTGAAGCTTTCTTT. Supplemented by reference TRBV2 and TRBJ1-1, the full variable domain reads EPEVTQTPSHQVTQMGQEVILRCVPISNHLYFYWYRQILGQKVEFLVSFYNNEISEKSEIFDDQFSVERPDGSNFTLKIRSTKLEDSAMYFCASQDSWTGDIEAFFGQGTRLTVV.

V usage is TRBV30 and J usage is TRBJ1-1; D is possibly TRBD1 (6 bases). Per germline, CDR1 GTSNPN and CDR2 SVGIG (reference sequence). This CDR3 has 15 amino acids. V shed 5 bases and J shed 0 bases, with 16 bases lying between them. CDR3 residues: CAWRREGGVNTEAFF. CDR3 coding DNA: TGTGCCTGGCGCCGTGAAGGGGGGGTGAACACTGAAGCTTTCTTT. The entire variable domain, with the rest obtained from reference TRBV30 and TRBJ1-1, is as follows: SQTIHQWPATLVQPVGSPLSLECTVEGTSNPNLYWYRQAAGRGLQLLFYSVGIGQISSEVPQNLSASRPQDRQFILSSKKLLLSDSGFYLCAWRREGGVNTEAFFGQGTRLTVV.

The chain employs TRBV19 and TRBJ1-1; D not resolved. Trimming removed 4 bases at V and 10 bases at J, with 10 bases between. The V gene's germline CDR1 is LNHDA and CDR2 SQIVND (reference sequence). This CDR3 region has 11 residues. In DNA, the CDR3 is TGTGCCAGTAGTAAGAATAGCGGAGCTTTCTTT. Translating gives CASSKNSGAFF.

This chain links TRBV7-2 with TRBJ2-1, with 7 bases lining up with TRBD2. The CDR3 sequence is 15 residues long. The junction had 4 bases not matched to a gene; V was cut back by 5 bases and J by 0 bases. Germline-derived CDR1 and CDR2 are SGHTA and FQGNSA. The CDR3 nucleotides are TGTGCCAGCAGCGGGGGGGTGAGCTCCTACAATGAGCAGTTCTTC. Its translation: CASSGGVSSYNEQFF.

The chain has TRBV18 and TRBJ2-1, with TRBD2 matching 7 bases. The CDR3 has 19 amino acids. The J segment lost 4 bases and the V segment lost 4 bases, leaving 19 bases of the junction unmatched. CDR1 and CDR2 (germline): KGHSH, LQKENI. The CDR3 sequence is CASSLIGGERPFQYNEQFF. The CDR3 DNA follows: TGTGCCAGCTCACTAATTGGGGGGGAGCGACCGTTCCAATACAATGAGCAGTTCTTC.

The rearrangement links TRBV19 to TRBJ2-2; D ambiguous. Germline CDR1 and CDR2: LNHDA and SQIVND (reference sequence). The V end lost 7 bases, the J end lost 4 bases, and 19 bases lay between the germline ends. This CDR3 spans 16 amino acids. The CDR3 nucleotides are TGTGCCAGTACCCCCCCATTACCCAGTTCCACCGGGGAGCTGTTTTTT. It translates to CASTPPLPSSTGELFF.

J is TRBJ1-1 and V is TRBV18; D is ambiguous. Germline lookup yields CDR1 KGHSH and CDR2 LQKENI. CDR3 length equals 13 residues. V was pared by 5 bases and J by 1 base, with 8 bases between. As DNA, the CDR3 is TGTGCCAGCTCAGGGCAGACGAACACTGAAGCTTTCTTT. Translating gives CASSGQTNTEAFF.

The rearrangement uses TRBV7-2 and TRBJ2-7; 7 bases fit TRBD2. V was pared by 5 bases and J by 1 base, with 8 bases of the junction left unmatched. The germline V gene encodes CDR1 SGHTA and CDR2 FQGNSA. This CDR3 spans 15 amino acids. Written as DNA, the CDR3 is TGTGCCAGCAGCCAAGATAGCGGGCCATCCTACGAGCAGTACTTC. Its translation: CASSQDSGPSYEQYF.

The CDR3 loop is CASSRPDSYEQYF. CDR3 in DNA: TGCGCCAGCAGCCGACCGGACAGCTACGAGCAGTACTTC. The rearrangement links TRBV4-1 to TRBJ2-7; D possibly corresponds to TRBD1 (6 bases). The germline V and J ends were trimmed by 4 bases and 3 bases, with 10 bases remaining between them. This CDR3 has 13 residues. CDR1 and CDR2 from the germline V gene are MGHRA and YSYEKL.

This chain uses TRBV6-2 or TRBV6-3 with TRBJ2-5; D remains unclear. This CDR3 comprises 12 residues. The ends were cut back, 6 bases at V and 8 bases at J, with 13 bases in the middle. Germline V lookup: CDR1 MNHEY, CDR2 SVGEGT. The CDR3 region has the DNA TGTGCCAGCAGCCCCCCGGTAATTACCCAGTACTTC. Protein: CASSPPVITQYF.